The T cell receptor (beta chain) under discussion was sequenced for a study of shared clonotypes between healthy human individuals. As to this clone: An end of the junction differs from the germline gene, which may be a read error.

The repertoire was sequenced with immunoSEQ multiplex PCR; TCRdb's copy has only in-frame clones and lacks some. The data contain some 1.1 million clones, roughly 77% of them singletons. CDR3 length equals 12 residues. CDR1 SNHLY and CDR2 FYNNEI come from the germline V gene. Material for sequencing was memory CD4+ T cells from PBMCs. Subset of the sample: CD45RA-negative fraction. The clonotype originates from a man between 18 and 29 years old in good health. Some clones in this sample may be carry-over from other donors' samples. V usage is TRBV2 and J usage is TRBJ2-5; D unresolved. The CDR3 DNA is TGTGCCAGCACTGAACTTCAAGAGACCCAGTACTTC. It encodes CASTELQETQYF.